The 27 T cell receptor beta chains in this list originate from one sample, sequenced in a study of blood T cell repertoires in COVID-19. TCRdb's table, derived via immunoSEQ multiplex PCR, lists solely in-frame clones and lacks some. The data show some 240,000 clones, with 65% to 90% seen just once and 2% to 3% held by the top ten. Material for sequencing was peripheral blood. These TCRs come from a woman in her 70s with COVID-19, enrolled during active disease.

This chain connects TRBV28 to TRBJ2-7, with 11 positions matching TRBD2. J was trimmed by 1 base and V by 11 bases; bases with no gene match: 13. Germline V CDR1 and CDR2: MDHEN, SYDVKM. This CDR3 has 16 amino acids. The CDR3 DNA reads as TGTGCCGGCTCTGGGGGGACTAGCGGCGAGTCCTACGAGCAGTACTTC. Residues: CAGSGGTSGESYEQYF.

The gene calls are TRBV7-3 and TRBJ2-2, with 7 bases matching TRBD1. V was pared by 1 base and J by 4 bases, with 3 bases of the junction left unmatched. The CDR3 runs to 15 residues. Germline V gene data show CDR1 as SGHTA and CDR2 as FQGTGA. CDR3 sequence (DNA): TGTGCCAGCAGCTTAAACCCAGGGGGCACCGGGGAGCTGTTTTTT. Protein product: CASSLNPGGTGELFF.

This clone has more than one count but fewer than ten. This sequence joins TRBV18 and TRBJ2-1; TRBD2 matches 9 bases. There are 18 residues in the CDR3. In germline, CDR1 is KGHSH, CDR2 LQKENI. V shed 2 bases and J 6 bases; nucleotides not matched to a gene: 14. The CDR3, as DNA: TGTGCCAGCTCACCATTAGGTCGGGTCGGGACTAGCATCAATGAGCAGTTCTTC. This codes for CASSPLGRVGTSINEQFF.

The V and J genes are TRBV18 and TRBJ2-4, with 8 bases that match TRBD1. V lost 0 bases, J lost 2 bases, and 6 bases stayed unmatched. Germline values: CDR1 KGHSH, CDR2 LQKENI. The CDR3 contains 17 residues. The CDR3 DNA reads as TGTGCCAGCTCACCACCGGCAGGGGGCCCCACCAAAAACATTCAGTACTTC. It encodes CASSPPAGGPTKNIQYF.

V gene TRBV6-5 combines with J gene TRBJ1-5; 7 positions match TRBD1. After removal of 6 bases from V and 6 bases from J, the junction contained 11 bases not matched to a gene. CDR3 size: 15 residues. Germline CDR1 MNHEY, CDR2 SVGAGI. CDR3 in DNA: TGTGCCAGCAGCCCCGACAGGGATAGAGGTCAGCCCCAGCATTTT. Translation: CASSPDRDRGQPQHF.

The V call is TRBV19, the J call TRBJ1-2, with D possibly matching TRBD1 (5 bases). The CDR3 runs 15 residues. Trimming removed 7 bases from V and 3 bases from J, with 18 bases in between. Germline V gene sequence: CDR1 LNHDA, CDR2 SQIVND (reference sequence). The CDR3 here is CASMGPRQGHYGYTF. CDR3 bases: TGTGCCAGTATGGGTCCCCGGCAGGGTCACTATGGCTACACCTTC.

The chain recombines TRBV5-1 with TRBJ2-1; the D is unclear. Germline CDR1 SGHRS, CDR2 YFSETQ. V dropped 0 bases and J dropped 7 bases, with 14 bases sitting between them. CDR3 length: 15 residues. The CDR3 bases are TGCGCCAGCAGCTTGGGGCCACCCCCATCAAATGAGCAGTTCTTC. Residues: CASSLGPPPSNEQFF.

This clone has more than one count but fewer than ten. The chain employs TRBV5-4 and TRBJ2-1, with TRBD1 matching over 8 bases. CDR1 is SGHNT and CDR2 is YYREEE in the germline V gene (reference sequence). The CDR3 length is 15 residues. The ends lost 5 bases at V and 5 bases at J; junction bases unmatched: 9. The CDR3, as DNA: TGTGCCAGCAGGCCCGACAGGGGTAGCCACAATGAGCAGTTCTTC. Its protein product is CASRPDRGSHNEQFF.

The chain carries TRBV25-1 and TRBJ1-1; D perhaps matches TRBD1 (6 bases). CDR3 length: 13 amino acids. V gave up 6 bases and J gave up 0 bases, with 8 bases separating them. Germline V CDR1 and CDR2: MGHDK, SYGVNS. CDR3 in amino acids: CASRQGLNTEAFF. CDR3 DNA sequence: TGTGCCAGCAGACAGGGACTGAACACTGAAGCTTTCTTT.

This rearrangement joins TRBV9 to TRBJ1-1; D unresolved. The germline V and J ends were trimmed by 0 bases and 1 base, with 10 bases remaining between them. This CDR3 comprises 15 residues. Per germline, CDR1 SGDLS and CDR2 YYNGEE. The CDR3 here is CASSVVGLGNTEAFF. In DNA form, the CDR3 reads TGTGCCAGCAGCGTAGTCGGGTTGGGGAACACTGAAGCTTTCTTT.

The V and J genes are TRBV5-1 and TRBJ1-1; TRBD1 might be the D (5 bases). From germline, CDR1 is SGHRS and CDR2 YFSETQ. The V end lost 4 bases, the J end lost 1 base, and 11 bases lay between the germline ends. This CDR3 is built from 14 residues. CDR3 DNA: TGCGCCAGCAGCCCAATAACAGGGAACACTGAAGCTTTCTTT. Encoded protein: CASSPITGNTEAFF.

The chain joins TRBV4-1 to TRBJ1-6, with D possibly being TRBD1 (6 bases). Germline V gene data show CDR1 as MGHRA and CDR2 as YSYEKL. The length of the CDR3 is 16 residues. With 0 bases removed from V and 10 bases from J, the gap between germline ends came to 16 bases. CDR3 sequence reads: CASSQERQGRQSPLHF. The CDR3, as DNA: TGCGCCAGCAGCCAAGAAAGGCAGGGGCGTCAATCACCCCTCCACTTT.

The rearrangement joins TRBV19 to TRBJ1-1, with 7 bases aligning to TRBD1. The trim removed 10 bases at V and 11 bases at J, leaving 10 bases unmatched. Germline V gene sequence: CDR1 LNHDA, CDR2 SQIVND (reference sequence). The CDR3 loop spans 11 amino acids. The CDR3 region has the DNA TGTGCCACTCTGACAGGGTCTACGGCTTTCTTT. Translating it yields CATLTGSTAFF.

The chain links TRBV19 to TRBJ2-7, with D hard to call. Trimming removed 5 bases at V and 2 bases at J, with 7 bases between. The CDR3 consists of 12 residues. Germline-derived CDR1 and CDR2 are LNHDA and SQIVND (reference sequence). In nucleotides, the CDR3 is TGTGCCAGTAGTGGAACAGCCTACGAGCAGTACTTC. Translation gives CASSGTAYEQYF.

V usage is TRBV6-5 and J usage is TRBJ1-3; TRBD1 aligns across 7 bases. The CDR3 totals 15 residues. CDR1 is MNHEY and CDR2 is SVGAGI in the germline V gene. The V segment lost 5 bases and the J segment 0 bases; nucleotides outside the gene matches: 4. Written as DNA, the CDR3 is TGTGCCAGCAGTCGGGACAGAGACTCTGGAAACACCATATATTTT. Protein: CASSRDRDSGNTIYF.

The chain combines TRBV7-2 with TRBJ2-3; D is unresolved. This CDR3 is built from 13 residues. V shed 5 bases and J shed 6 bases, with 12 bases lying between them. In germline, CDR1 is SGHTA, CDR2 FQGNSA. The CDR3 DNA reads TGTGCCAGCAGCCCCCGTCGTCTGGATACGCAGTATTTT. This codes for CASSPRRLDTQYF.

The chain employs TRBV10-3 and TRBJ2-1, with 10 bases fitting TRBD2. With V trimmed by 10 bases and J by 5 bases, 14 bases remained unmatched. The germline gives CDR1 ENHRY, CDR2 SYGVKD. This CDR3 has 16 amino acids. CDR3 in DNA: TGTGCCACCAGATCGAGCGGGGGGGTAATAAACAATGAGCAGTTCTTC. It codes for CATRSSGGVINNEQFF.

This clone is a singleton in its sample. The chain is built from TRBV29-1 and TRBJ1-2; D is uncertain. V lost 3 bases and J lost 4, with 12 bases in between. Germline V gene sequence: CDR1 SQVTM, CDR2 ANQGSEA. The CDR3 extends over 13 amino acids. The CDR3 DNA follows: TGCAGCGTTGACCCGGAGGGAACCTATGGCTACACCTTC. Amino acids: CSVDPEGTYGYTF. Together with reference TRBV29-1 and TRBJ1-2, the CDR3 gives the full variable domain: SAVISQKPSRDICQRGTSLTIQCQVDSQVTMMFWYRQQPGQSLTLIATANQGSEATYESGFVIDKFPISRPNLTFSTLTVSNMSPEDSSIYLCSVDPEGTYGYTFGSGTRLTVV.

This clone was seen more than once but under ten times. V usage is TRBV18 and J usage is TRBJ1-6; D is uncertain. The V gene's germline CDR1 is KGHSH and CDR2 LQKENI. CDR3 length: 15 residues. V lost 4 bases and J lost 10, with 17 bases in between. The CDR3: CASSRVEQARSPLHF. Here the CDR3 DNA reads TGTGCCAGCTCACGGGTGGAACAAGCTAGGTCACCCCTCCACTTT.

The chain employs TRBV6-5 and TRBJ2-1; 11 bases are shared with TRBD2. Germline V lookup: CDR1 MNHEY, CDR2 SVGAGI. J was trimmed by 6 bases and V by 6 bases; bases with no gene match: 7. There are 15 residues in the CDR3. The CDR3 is CASRVLAGEFNEQFF. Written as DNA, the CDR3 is TGTGCCAGCAGGGTACTAGCGGGAGAGTTCAATGAGCAGTTCTTC.

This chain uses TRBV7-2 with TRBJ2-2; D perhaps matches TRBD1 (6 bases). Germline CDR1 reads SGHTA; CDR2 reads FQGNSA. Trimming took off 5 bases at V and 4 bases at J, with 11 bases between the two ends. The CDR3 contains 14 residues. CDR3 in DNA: TGTGCCAGCAGCCTAGGGGGAGTCACCGGGGAGCTGTTTTTT. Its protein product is CASSLGGVTGELFF.

The CDR3 bases are TGCGCCAGCAGTCCGATCCGGGACAACAGTCAGTTCTTT. Translating gives CASSPIRDNSQFF. The chain couples TRBV5-1 to TRBJ1-1; a possible D gene is TRBD1 (6 bases). The CDR3 runs to 13 residues. The V and J ends lost 5 bases and 14 bases respectively, with 22 bases between them. Germline V gene data show CDR1 as SGHRS and CDR2 as YFSETQ.

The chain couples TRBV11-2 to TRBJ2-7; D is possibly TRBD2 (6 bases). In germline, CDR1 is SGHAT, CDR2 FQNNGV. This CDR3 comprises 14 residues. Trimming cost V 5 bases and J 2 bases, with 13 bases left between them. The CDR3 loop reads CASSPLAEAYEQYF. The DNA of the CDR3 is TGTGCCAGCAGCCCGTTAGCGGAAGCCTACGAGCAGTACTTC.

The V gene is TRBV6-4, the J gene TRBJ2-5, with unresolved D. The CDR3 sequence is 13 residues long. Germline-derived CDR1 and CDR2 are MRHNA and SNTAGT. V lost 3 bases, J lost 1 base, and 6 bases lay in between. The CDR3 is CASSENSQETQYF. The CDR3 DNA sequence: TGTGCCAGCAGTGAAAACAGCCAAGAGACCCAGTACTTC.

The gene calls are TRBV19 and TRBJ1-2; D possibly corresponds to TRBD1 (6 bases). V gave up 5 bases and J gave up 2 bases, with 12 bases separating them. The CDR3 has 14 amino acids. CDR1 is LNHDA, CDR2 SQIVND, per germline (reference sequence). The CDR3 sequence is CASSSQQGNYGYTF. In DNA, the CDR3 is TGTGCCAGTAGTTCTCAACAGGGAAACTATGGCTACACCTTC.

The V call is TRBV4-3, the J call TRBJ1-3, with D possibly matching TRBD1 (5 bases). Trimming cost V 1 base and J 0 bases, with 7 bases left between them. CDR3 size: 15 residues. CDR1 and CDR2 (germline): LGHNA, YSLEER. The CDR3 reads CASSQAGLSGNTIYF. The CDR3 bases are TGCGCCAGCAGCCAAGCAGGGCTCTCTGGAAACACCATATATTTT.

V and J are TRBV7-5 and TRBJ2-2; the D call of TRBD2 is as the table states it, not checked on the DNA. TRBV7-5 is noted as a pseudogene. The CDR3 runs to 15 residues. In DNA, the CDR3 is TGTGCCAGAAGCTTTACGCTTGCGGTCACCGGGGAGCTGTTTTTT. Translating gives CARSFTLAVTGELFF.